These 5 T cell receptor beta chains share one sample of origin, sequenced in a study of blood T cell repertoires in COVID-19. Data came from immunoSEQ multiplex PCR; TCRdb stores just in-frame clones and leaves some out. The sample records around 100,000 clones, about 80% being singletons. Sequencing used peripheral blood. These receptors all stem from a human donor in a cohort sampled during active COVID-19.

This chain uses TRBV19 with TRBJ2-7; D might be TRBD2 (6 bases). The germline V gene has CDR1 LNHDA and CDR2 SQIVND (reference sequence). CDR3 length: 11 amino acids. Trimming left V 9 bases short and J 3 bases short, with 9 bases between. The CDR3 reads CARDYFYEQYF. CDR3 DNA: TGTGCCAGGGACTACTTCTACGAGCAGTACTTC.

The rearrangement uses TRBV2 and TRBJ2-1, with TRBD2 identical over 13 bases. CDR3 length: 14 residues. J lost 5 bases, V lost 7 bases, and 2 bases had no gene match. Germline V CDR1 and CDR2: SNHLY, FYNNEI. The CDR3 DNA is TGTGCCAGCAAGGGACTAGCGGGGAACAATGAGCAGTTCTTC. This translates into CASKGLAGNNEQFF.

CDR3 sequence: CASGETPLNTEAFF. The CDR3 coding sequence is TGTGCTAGTGGCGAAACTCCTTTGAACACTGAAGCTTTCTTT. The chain carries TRBV12-5 and TRBJ1-1, with no clear D. CDR1 is LGHNT and CDR2 is FRNRAP in the germline V gene. Trimming removed 6 bases at V and 0 bases at J, with 11 bases between. This CDR3 comprises 14 residues.

This chain uses TRBV7-2 with TRBJ2-1, with TRBD2 identical over 7 bases. The J segment lost 2 bases and the V segment lost 6 bases, leaving 7 bases of the junction unmatched. The CDR3 loop spans 15 amino acids. Germline CDR1 reads SGHTA; CDR2 reads FQGNSA. CDR3 coding DNA: TGTGCCAGCAGGACTGGTGGGGGGGCCTACAATGAGCAGTTCTTC. Protein product: CASRTGGGAYNEQFF.

The V and J genes are TRBV12-3 or TRBV12-4 and TRBJ1-3; D gene uncertain. V lost 6 bases and J 0 bases, leaving 3 bases between the germline ends. The CDR3 is 12 residues long. The CDR3 DNA is TGTGCCAGCAGGCGCTCTGGAAACACCATATATTTT. Amino acid sequence: CASRRSGNTIYF.